The entry below describes one T cell receptor (beta chain). Germline-derived CDR1 and CDR2 are LNHDA and SQIVND (reference sequence). V was pared by 3 bases and J by 4 bases, with 13 bases between. CDR3 length: 14 residues. This specimen belongs to a study of blood T cell repertoires in COVID-19. Whole-study context: Nucleic acid was either cDNA or gDNA, and it came from T cells, B-cell-depleted T cells, or PBMCs.

In the study's own analysis: Reference gene primer amplification gave nucleated cell count estimates. Some clones are missing from TCRdb's copy, which holds only in-frame ones; the method was immunoSEQ multiplex PCR. D and trimming were read from the DNA, whereas the V and J calls and clone size are those reported in that table. The sample lists more than 150,000 clones; about nine tenths were seen once. V is TRBV19 and J is TRBJ2-7, with unresolved D. The TCR comes from a man between 65 and 85 years old with active or convalescent COVID-19. Sequenced input: peripheral blood. CDR3 protein: CASSMRRKEYEQYF. CDR3 nucleotides: TGTGCCAGTAGTATGCGGCGGAAAGAATACGAGCAGTACTTC.